These 15 T cell receptor beta chains were all obtained from the same sample, sequenced in a study of CD8 T cells in Susac syndrome (dated by TCRdb to about 2019). Library method: the immunoSEQ multiplex PCR assay. RNA was extracted using the RNeasy kit, and roughly 0.5 to 1 microgram was reverse transcribed with random hexamers. Using fastp trimming at Q25 and MiXCR clonotype assembly, TCRdb reanalyzed the public sequencing data and kept in-frame beta chains. Under each unique CDR3 protein, matching rows form one entry showing the most common genes and DNA. The sample data list roughly 140,000 distinct CDR3 sequences, and around 96% of these were observed just once. Of the sample, more than 0.2% falls within the top ten clones. Sequenced sample: CD8+ T cells from PBMCs. These TCRs come from a human donor with multiple sclerosis.

V and J are TRBV20-1 and TRBJ2-7, with D hard to call. CDR3 length: 14 amino acids. V was cut by 0 bases and J by 0 bases, with 9 bases left in between. Germline values: CDR1 DFQATT, CDR2 SNEGSKA (reference sequence). CDR3: CSARDDEFSYEQYF. CDR3 coding DNA: TGCAGTGCTAGAGATGACGAGTTCTCCTACGAGCAGTACTTC.

This chain links TRBV19 with TRBJ1-5, with a tentative D call TRBD1 (6 bases). The CDR3 contains 15 residues. Germline V gives CDR1 LNHDA, CDR2 SQIVND (reference sequence). V lost 7 bases and J lost 3, with 16 bases in between. This CDR3 reads CASKVGTTDNQPQHF. In nucleotides, the CDR3 is TGTGCCAGTAAGGTCGGGACAACCGACAATCAGCCCCAGCATTTT.

The chain employs TRBV9 and TRBJ2-5; TRBD2 is a possible D gene (6 bases). The length of the CDR3 is 13 residues. V lost 3 bases and J 0 bases, leaving 6 bases between the germline ends. Looked up from germline, CDR1 is SGDLS and CDR2 is YYNGEE. The CDR3 loop reads CASSGDYQETQYF. The CDR3 coding sequence is TGTGCCAGCAGCGGGGACTACCAAGAGACCCAGTACTTC.

This clonotype was observed a single time. V usage is TRBV7-9 and J usage is TRBJ2-7, with D perhaps given as TRBD1 or TRBD2 (5 bases each). CDR1 and CDR2 (germline): SEHNR, FQNEAQ (reference sequence). Trimming left V 5 bases short and J 3 bases short, with 11 bases between. The CDR3 loop spans 13 amino acids. CDR3 in DNA: TGTGCCAGCAGCCTCGGGACCATCTACGAGCAGTACTTC. Translating gives CASSLGTIYEQYF.

V gene TRBV29-1 combines with J gene TRBJ1-2; no reliable D call. The CDR3 has 14 residues. CDR1 and CDR2 (germline): SQVTM, ANQGSEA. Trimming stripped 8 bases from V and 6 bases from J, with 22 bases between. The CDR3 protein is CSSESAAERDGYTF. CDR3 DNA: TGCAGCTCTGAATCGGCAGCCGAGAGGGATGGCTACACCTTC.

The chain recombines TRBV6-2 or TRBV6-3 with TRBJ2-3, with 9 bases that match TRBD1. After removal of 8 bases from V and 5 bases from J, the junction contained 8 bases not matched to a gene. The CDR3 covers 14 residues. In germline, CDR1 is MNHEY, CDR2 SVGEGT. CDR3 coding DNA: TGTGCCAGCTCACGGGACAGGGTGGTAGATACGCAGTATTTT. Translation: CASSRDRVVDTQYF.

This chain joins TRBV2 and TRBJ2-7; tentatively, D is TRBD2 (5 bases). Germline V gene sequence: CDR1 SNHLY, CDR2 FYNNEI. V lost 8 bases and J 5 bases, leaving 19 bases between the germline ends. This CDR3 comprises 14 residues. CDR3: CASLHGVDRHEQYF. The CDR3 nucleotides are TGTGCCAGCCTCCACGGGGTGGATAGGCACGAGCAGTACTTC.

The V gene is TRBV30, the J gene TRBJ1-1, with D possibly being TRBD1 (6 bases). This CDR3 is 15 amino acids long. The germline V gene encodes CDR1 GTSNPN and CDR2 SVGIG (reference sequence). V gave up 1 base and J gave up 1 base, with 13 bases separating them. Here the CDR3 DNA reads TGTGCCTGGAGTGAGGAGAACAGGGAGAACACTGAAGCTTTCTTT. Translated: CAWSEENRENTEAFF. Full variable domain (rest looked up from reference TRBV30 and TRBJ1-1): SQTIHQWPATLVQPVGSPLSLECTVEGTSNPNLYWYRQAAGRGLQLLFYSVGIGQISSEVPQNLSASRPQDRQFILSSKKLLLSDSGFYLCAWSEENRENTEAFFGQGTRLTVV.

This clonotype came up a few times. This chain joins TRBV9 and TRBJ1-1; D is ambiguous. From germline, CDR1 is SGDLS and CDR2 YYNGEE. V was shortened by 3 bases and J by 1 base, with 4 bases between the two germline ends. The CDR3 contains 12 residues. In DNA, the CDR3 is TGTGCCAGCAGCGCCGGGAACACTGAAGCTTTCTTT. Translation: CASSAGNTEAFF.

The CDR3 loop is CASGDRGLGYTF. The CDR3, as DNA: TGTGCCAGCGGGGACAGGGGGCTTGGCTACACCTTC. The J gene is TRBJ1-2, the V gene TRBV12-3 or TRBV12-4; 12 nucleotides agree with TRBD1. This CDR3 contains 12 residues. V lost 8 bases to trimming and J lost 7 bases; unmatched junction nucleotides: 2.

The chain recombines TRBV19 with TRBJ1-3, with D unresolved. With 5 bases removed from V and 2 bases from J, the gap between germline ends came to 7 bases. The CDR3 extends over 13 amino acids. Looked up from germline, CDR1 is LNHDA and CDR2 is SQIVND (reference sequence). CDR3 DNA sequence: TGTGCCAGTAGTGGGAAGCCTGGAAACACCATATATTTT. It encodes CASSGKPGNTIYF.

This chain links TRBV27 with TRBJ1-5, with D hard to call. The ends were cut back, 6 bases at V and 8 bases at J, with 14 bases in the middle. CDR3 length equals 13 residues. Germline V gene lookup returns CDR1 MNHEY and CDR2 SMNVEV (reference sequence). CDR3 in DNA: TGTGCCAGCAGCCACGGGGATAAAGAGCCCCAGCATTTT. Protein sequence: CASSHGDKEPQHF.

The chain joins TRBV13 to TRBJ2-7; either TRBD1 or TRBD2 may fit D (6 bases each). V was cut by 5 bases and J by 3 bases, with 20 bases left in between. This CDR3 spans 16 amino acids. Germline lookup yields CDR1 PRHDT and CDR2 FYEKMQ (reference sequence). The CDR3 DNA reads as TGTGCCAGCAGCACACGGAGTCGGGGGCCCAACTACGAGCAGTACTTC. It yields the protein CASSTRSRGPNYEQYF.

The V gene is TRBV7-9, the J gene TRBJ2-7; 9 bases line up with TRBD1. CDR1 and CDR2 (germline): SEHNR, FQNEAQ (reference sequence). The CDR3 spans 14 residues. Trimming cost V 6 bases and J 3 bases; bases outside gene matches: 6. This chain's CDR3 is CASRGTGILYEQYF. The CDR3 bases are TGTGCCAGCAGAGGGACAGGGATTCTCTACGAGCAGTACTTC.

The rearrangement joins TRBV7-9 to TRBJ1-2, with D hard to call. CDR3 length: 15 residues. CDR1 and CDR2 from the germline V gene are SEHNR and FQNEAQ (reference sequence). V shed 1 base and J shed 8 bases, with 17 bases lying between them. The CDR3 coding sequence is TGTGCCAGCAGCTTAGATGCAGGCGTACGGGGAGGCTACACCTTC. It codes for CASSLDAGVRGGYTF.